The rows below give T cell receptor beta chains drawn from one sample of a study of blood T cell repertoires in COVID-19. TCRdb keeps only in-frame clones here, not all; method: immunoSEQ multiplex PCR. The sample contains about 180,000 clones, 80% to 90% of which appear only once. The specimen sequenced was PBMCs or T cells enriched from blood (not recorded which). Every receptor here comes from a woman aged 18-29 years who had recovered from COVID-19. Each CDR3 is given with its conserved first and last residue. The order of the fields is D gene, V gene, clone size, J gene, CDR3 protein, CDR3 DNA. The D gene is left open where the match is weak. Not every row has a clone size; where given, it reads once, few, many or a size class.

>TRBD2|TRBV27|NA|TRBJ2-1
CASSIPERGRNSYNEQFF
TGTGCCAGCAGTATCCCCGAGCGGGGGAGGAATTCCTACAATGAGCAGTTCTTC
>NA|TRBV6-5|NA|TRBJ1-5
CASSFAQGNQPQHF
TGTGCCAGCAGTTTCGCGCAGGGGAATCAGCCCCAGCATTTT
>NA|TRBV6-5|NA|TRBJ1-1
CASRPRNTEAFF
TGTGCCAGCAGACCCAGGAACACTGAAGCTTTCTTT
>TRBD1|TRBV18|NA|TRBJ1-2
CASSPGQDYGYTF
TGTGCCAGCTCTCCTGGACAGGACTATGGCTACACCTTC
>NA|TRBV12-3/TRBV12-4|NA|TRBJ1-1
CASSLQENTEAFF
TGTGCCAGCAGCCTACAGGAGAACACTGAAGCTTTCTTT
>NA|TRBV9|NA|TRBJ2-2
CASENRENTGELFF
TGTGCCAGCGAAAATCGAGAGAACACCGGGGAGCTGTTTTTT
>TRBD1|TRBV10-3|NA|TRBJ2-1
CAISGGTGLYNEQFF
TGTGCCATCAGTGGGGGGACAGGGCTCTACAATGAGCAGTTCTTC
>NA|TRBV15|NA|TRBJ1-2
CATSRGRGWGGYTF
TGTGCCACCAGCAGAGGGAGGGGTTGGGGTGGCTACACCTTC
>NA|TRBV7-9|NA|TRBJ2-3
CASSSTGEPTDTQYF
TGTGCCAGCAGCTCTACTGGGGAGCCCACAGATACGCAGTATTTT
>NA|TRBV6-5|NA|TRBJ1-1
CASSYLPRGGTEAFF
TGTGCCAGCAGTTACTTACCTAGAGGGGGCACTGAAGCTTTCTTT
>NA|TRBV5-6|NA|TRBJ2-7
CASSAVLTGVYEQYF
TGTGCCAGCAGTGCCGTCTTAACCGGTGTCTACGAGCAGTACTTC
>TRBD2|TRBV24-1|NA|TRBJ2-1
CATARGAGTITHEQFF
TGTGCCACCGCCCGGGGAGCGGGAACAATCACCCATGAGCAGTTCTTC
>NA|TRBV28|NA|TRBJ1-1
CASTRVLRTEAFF
TGTGCCAGCACCAGGGTTTTGAGGACTGAAGCTTTCTTT
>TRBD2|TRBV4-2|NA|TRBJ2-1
CASSPQGLAAYNEQFF
TGTGCCAGCAGCCCCCAAGGACTAGCGGCTTACAATGAGCAGTTCTTC
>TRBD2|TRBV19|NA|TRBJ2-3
CASTPTSDTDTQYF
TGTGCCAGTACTCCGACTAGCGACACAGATACGCAGTATTTT
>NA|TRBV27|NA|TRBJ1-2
CASSLQGNYGYTF
TGTGCCAGCAGTCTTCAGGGGAACTATGGCTACACCTTC
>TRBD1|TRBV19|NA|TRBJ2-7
CASSTRGTAAYEQYF
TGTGCCAGTAGTACGCGAGGGACAGCCGCCTACGAGCAGTACTTC
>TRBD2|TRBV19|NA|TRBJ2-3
CASSLSSSGGTDTQYF
TGTGCCAGTAGTCTATCCTCTAGCGGGGGCACAGATACGCAGTATTTT
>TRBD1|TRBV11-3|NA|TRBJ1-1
CASSERTGSAFF
TGTGCCAGCAGCGAGAGGACAGGGTCCGCTTTCTTT
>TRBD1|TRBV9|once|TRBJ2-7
CASSQTGVYEQYF
TGTGCCAGCAGCCAAACAGGGGTCTACGAGCAGTACTTC
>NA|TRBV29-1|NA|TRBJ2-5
CSSRGETQYF
TGCAGCAGCCGAGGGGAGACCCAGTACTTC
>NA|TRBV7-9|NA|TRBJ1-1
CASSYREGTEAFF
TGTGCCAGCAGCTACAGGGAGGGCACTGAAGCTTTCTTT
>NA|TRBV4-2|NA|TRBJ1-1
CASSPTSNRLEAFF
TGTGCCAGCAGCCCCACATCGAACAGGCTTGAAGCTTTCTTT
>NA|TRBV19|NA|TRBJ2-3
CASSWGVVETDTQYF
TGTGCCAGTAGTTGGGGGGTAGTTGAAACAGATACGCAGTATTTT
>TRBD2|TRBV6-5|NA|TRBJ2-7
CASSRDLAGSYEQYF
TGTGCCAGCAGCCGAGACCTAGCGGGAAGCTACGAGCAGTACTTC
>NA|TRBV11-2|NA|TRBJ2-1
CASSLAGGHLYNEQFF
TGTGCCAGCAGCTTAGCCGGGGGGCATCTTTACAATGAGCAGTTCTTC
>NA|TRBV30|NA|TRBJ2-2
CAWSAQNTGELFF
TGTGCCTGGAGTGCCCAGAACACCGGGGAGCTGTTTTTT
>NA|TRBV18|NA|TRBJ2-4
CASSPLDRKVSKNIQYF
TGTGCCAGCTCACCTCTCGACAGGAAGGTGTCCAAAAACATTCAGTACTTC
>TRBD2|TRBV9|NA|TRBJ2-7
CASSAPGLHEQYF
TGTGCCAGCAGCGCTCCGGGACTACACGAGCAGTACTTC